These T cell receptor beta chains were read from a single sample in a study of blood T cell repertoires in COVID-19. Measured with immunoSEQ multiplex PCR; TCRdb has only the in-frame clones, and not every one. The data contain around 230,000 clones, 86% of them singletons. The sequenced sample was peripheral blood. The receptor source for this set is a man aged 30 to 39 who had recovered from COVID-19. CDR3s leave out the opening cysteine and the closing phenylalanine or tryptophan. Each record gives: J gene, V gene, CDR3 protein.

j_call: TRBJ1-5
v_call: TRBV7-2
cdr3_aa: ASSLATANQPQH

j_call: TRBJ2-1
v_call: TRBV5-1
cdr3_aa: ASSLGSSGGSYNEQF

j_call: TRBJ1-2
v_call: TRBV3-1/TRBV3-2
cdr3_aa: ASSPLRDRANYGYT

j_call: TRBJ1-2
v_call: TRBV9
cdr3_aa: ASGLSLHRGYGYT

j_call: TRBJ2-7
v_call: TRBV18
cdr3_aa: ASSPPVAGEQY

j_call: TRBJ2-7
v_call: TRBV5-1
cdr3_aa: ASRRDRRNSYEQY

j_call: TRBJ1-1
v_call: TRBV6-5
cdr3_aa: ASEQVRNTEAF

j_call: TRBJ2-3
v_call: TRBV29-1
cdr3_aa: SATSGGGDTQY

j_call: TRBJ1-1
v_call: TRBV5-5
cdr3_aa: ASSHIRTGETEAF

j_call: TRBJ2-3
v_call: TRBV25-1
cdr3_aa: ASSQPGGFDTQY

j_call: TRBJ1-1
v_call: TRBV7-9
cdr3_aa: ASSSGGADTEAF

j_call: TRBJ2-3
v_call: TRBV19
cdr3_aa: ASSIDRPGPTGADTQY

j_call: TRBJ1-2
v_call: TRBV6-5
cdr3_aa: ASSWSTEPNYGYT

j_call: TRBJ1-1
v_call: TRBV9
cdr3_aa: ASSSLTGLNTEAF

j_call: TRBJ2-1
v_call: TRBV27
cdr3_aa: ASSLRSRWLRGGLDNEQF

j_call: TRBJ1-1
v_call: TRBV18
cdr3_aa: ASSQGAGAF

j_call: TRBJ1-4
v_call: TRBV18
cdr3_aa: ASSSTGLTNEKLF

j_call: TRBJ2-1
v_call: TRBV5-4
cdr3_aa: ASSRTSGGAGEQF

j_call: TRBJ2-3
v_call: TRBV28
cdr3_aa: ASSSQGAGGYTQY

j_call: TRBJ1-2
v_call: TRBV6-4
cdr3_aa: ASSDSARGNYGYT

j_call: TRBJ1-2
v_call: TRBV18
cdr3_aa: ASSPRDSAGDGYT

j_call: TRBJ1-2
v_call: TRBV5-1
cdr3_aa: ASSPGTGVGNYGYT

j_call: TRBJ2-1
v_call: TRBV27
cdr3_aa: ASSKQGSYNEQF

j_call: TRBJ2-7
v_call: TRBV15
cdr3_aa: ATSRDWAGDSEQY

j_call: TRBJ2-3
v_call: TRBV6-5
cdr3_aa: ASSPGLKLTDTQY

j_call: TRBJ2-7
v_call: TRBV5-1
cdr3_aa: ASSGTGVEQY

j_call: TRBJ2-2
v_call: TRBV11-3
cdr3_aa: ASSSGLAGDTGELF

j_call: TRBJ2-5
v_call: TRBV7-9
cdr3_aa: ASSQQIGRGETQY

j_call: TRBJ2-3
v_call: TRBV6-6
cdr3_aa: ASSYSPGTDTQY

j_call: TRBJ2-3
v_call: TRBV5-8
cdr3_aa: ASSPGTGTDTQY

j_call: TRBJ2-7
v_call: TRBV29-1
cdr3_aa: SVGESYEQY

j_call: TRBJ2-3
v_call: TRBV7-2
cdr3_aa: ASSPSPGTGSLGTQY

j_call: TRBJ2-2
v_call: TRBV6-5
cdr3_aa: ASTRAGELF

j_call: TRBJ2-5
v_call: TRBV29-1
cdr3_aa: SVGTSGGVETQY

j_call: TRBJ2-1
v_call: TRBV5-6
cdr3_aa: ASSLGRGHNEQF

j_call: TRBJ1-5
v_call: TRBV11-2
cdr3_aa: ASSLGVSNNQPQH

j_call: TRBJ1-2
v_call: TRBV30
cdr3_aa: AWIAMTGGNYGYT

j_call: TRBJ1-2
v_call: TRBV11-2
cdr3_aa: ASSSGTGGVYGYT

j_call: TRBJ2-2
v_call: TRBV7-9
cdr3_aa: APGGVRFMDTGELF

j_call: TRBJ1-2
v_call: TRBV10-3
cdr3_aa: ATRDSFGDYGYT

j_call: TRBJ1-3
v_call: TRBV6-5
cdr3_aa: ASSYSGGFSGNTIY

j_call: TRBJ2-7
v_call: TRBV4-3
cdr3_aa: ASSQVWGLAYEQY

j_call: TRBJ1-2
v_call: TRBV4-1
cdr3_aa: ASSREGGLRGT

j_call: TRBJ2-1
v_call: TRBV14
cdr3_aa: ASSQDRAGGSYNEQF

j_call: TRBJ1-6
v_call: TRBV6-6
cdr3_aa: ASSYSKQLASPLH

j_call: TRBJ2-7
v_call: TRBV6-5
cdr3_aa: ASSLSDEQY

j_call: TRBJ1-2
v_call: TRBV30
cdr3_aa: ARAGQTYGYT

j_call: TRBJ2-7
v_call: TRBV6-1
cdr3_aa: ASSEAGTGANLYEQY

j_call: TRBJ2-7
v_call: TRBV19
cdr3_aa: ASTTMGGEVQY

j_call: TRBJ1-2
v_call: TRBV11-2
cdr3_aa: ASSLGGRRDYGYT

j_call: TRBJ2-2
v_call: TRBV7-9
cdr3_aa: APEERGETLGELF

j_call: TRBJ2-7
v_call: TRBV6-1
cdr3_aa: ASSEAVQASYEQY

j_call: TRBJ1-2
v_call: TRBV4-3
cdr3_aa: ASSQETGTYGYT

j_call: TRBJ1-5
v_call: TRBV19
cdr3_aa: ASDGDRGTYSNQPQH

j_call: TRBJ2-6
v_call: TRBV3-1/TRBV3-2
cdr3_aa: ASLSGQGAAGANVLT

j_call: TRBJ1-2
v_call: TRBV5-1
cdr3_aa: ASSLSRGGGYT

j_call: TRBJ1-4
v_call: TRBV5-1
cdr3_aa: ASSLPTSGEKLF

j_call: TRBJ1-1
v_call: TRBV19
cdr3_aa: ASSGTENTEAF

j_call: TRBJ2-6
v_call: TRBV19
cdr3_aa: ASSIAGPRANVLT